This TCR beta chain emerged from a study of blood T cell repertoires in COVID-19. Study background: Collection of acute and convalescent COVID-19 samples took place in the United States, Italy and Spain.

Per the original methods: Amplification with reference gene primers provided the estimates of nucleated cell counts. Produced via immunoSEQ multiplex PCR; TCRdb's table is partial and in-frame only. V and J calls and clone size are copied from that table; D and trimming were computed from the DNA. The table records some 150,000 clones, about 86% of them present only once. This CDR3 region has 17 residues. With V trimmed by 5 bases and J by 6 bases, 10 bases remained unmatched. Germline-derived CDR1 and CDR2 are SGHTA and FQGNSA. The rearrangement links TRBV7-2 to TRBJ2-1; 13 nucleotides agree with TRBD2. The sequencing input was peripheral blood. The TCR was taken from a woman of 80 years or more in a cohort sampled during active or convalescent COVID-19. The chain's CDR3 is CASSTRTGTSGINEQFF. The CDR3 bases are TGTGCCAGCAGCACGAGGACCGGGACTAGCGGGATCAATGAGCAGTTCTTC.